The clone carrying this TCR beta chain has only a few counts. Authors' processing steps: Nucleated cell counts were estimated from reference gene primer amplification. Assay: immunoSEQ multiplex PCR; the TCRdb copy retains only in-frame clones and omits some. From that table come the V and J calls and clone size; the DNA was used to work out D and trimming. The sample yields around 71,000 clones, roughly 86% seen once. CDR1 LGHNA and CDR2 YNFKEQ come from the germline V gene. The germline V and J ends were trimmed by 4 bases and 4 bases, with 26 bases remaining between them. The CDR3 extends over 19 amino acids. The data originate from a study of blood T cell repertoires in COVID-19. At the level of the study: Whether acute or convalescent, the COVID-19 samples came from the United States, Italy and Spain. T cells, B-cell-depleted T cells, or PBMCs provided the cDNA or gDNA that served as material.

This TCR came from a woman in her sixties with acute or convalescent COVID-19. Sequenced: peripheral blood. This chain uses TRBV4-2 with TRBJ1-3; no reliable D call. CDR3 nucleotides: TGTGCCAGCAGCCTCGTCGCTTCCGCGGCGGGATCGTCAGGAAACACCATATATTTT. The encoded protein is CASSLVASAAGSSGNTIYF.